This entry describes one T cell receptor beta chain. What antigen it recognizes has not been identified. Base qualities were left out, and no much larger clone turns up one base away. Each donor gave one peripheral blood draw, averaging approximately 0.11 L, which was collected into heparinised tubes. Naive, central memory, regulatory and stem cell-like memory CD4+ T cells were sorted on a BD FACSAria II using a panel including CD45RO, CCR7, CD25, CD127, CD95 and CD27. A purity above 98% was achieved for all sorted populations. PBMCs were separated immediately by Lymphoprep density gradient centrifugation and were stained directly, without being cultured. To minimize batch effects, samples were stained and sorted in pairs, one healthy donor with one patient per experiment. This sample was taken from a study of beta chain features in type 1 diabetes (dated 2018 in TCRdb). The study in broad terms: Patients and healthy donors did not differ in mean age, gender distribution, total cell number or subset yield. Across all samples, some 100,000,000 sorted cells were examined, and cell number per subset correlated strongly with RNA yield. In the study, recently diagnosed type 1 diabetes patients and matched healthy donors were compared on the TCRB repertoires of their sorted circulating CD4+ T cell subsets. Naive and central memory subsets were obtained from all 30 or so donors, but regulatory and stem cell-like memory subsets were isolated from only 8 patients and 8 healthy donors. The investigation overall reported the following: In all four CD4+ subsets, TCRB CDR3 length was moderately but significantly shorter in type 1 diabetes patients. Naive, central memory and regulatory TCRB repertoires appeared to be more alike among patients than among healthy donors. Because cDNA was sequenced instead of genomic DNA, activated cells with high expression could be over-represented, although the groups did not differ in activation or CD3 levels. Fewer insertions and more nucleotide deletions at VDJ recombination sites were observed in patients with type 1 diabetes, implying thymic rearrangement abnormalities. Because small numbers of individuals were included in the HLA sub-analyses, any influence of HLA type on TCRB rearrangement was left unresolved. PCR might favor shorter templates, but patient and control samples were amplified and corrected together, so any skew would affect both groups equally.

The High Capacity cDNA Reverse Transcription Kit was used to reverse transcribe all of the isolated RNA, meaning that expressed TCRB transcripts were what got sequenced. Naive, central memory and regulatory T cell samples underwent deep immunoSEQ sequencing, averaging approximately 3.3 million total reads per sample. After sorted cells were lysed in RLT buffer, RNA was extracted with DNase-treated RNeasy Micro or Mini kits, with the choice depending on cell number. Each cell subset was processed on its own to prevent cross-contamination, while patient and healthy donor samples were processed together. The immunoSEQ multiplex PCR was used to amplify TCRB sequences from cDNA, yielding 87-bp fragments that span the CDR3 region. Amplicons were sequenced on the Illumina HiSeq platform. In the source study's methods: PCR bias was corrected computationally using synthetic template baselines, and reads within Hamming distance 2 were collapsed, with unmergeable singletons discarded. Reads were aligned against IMGT to assign V, D and J genes, CDR3 length and insertions or deletions at six rearrangement sites. Clonotype counts were normalized to sorted cell number within each subset before computing true diversity and Gini coefficients with the tcR R package. The overlap coefficient, calculated on TCRB nucleotide sequences, was used to quantify repertoire sharing. As a proxy for the pre-selection repertoire, out-of-frame TCRB sequences from naive cells were analyzed. This is the immuneACCESS table as TCRdb keeps it, with only in-frame sequences that have V and J called. A part of the clones is gone; compared with another copy, unresolved V genes explain less than half, and the rest is unexplained. The V and J calls and clone size are taken from that table; D and trimming were inferred from the DNA. Across this sample there are 400,000 to 600,000 clones, with roughly 30% seen only once. About 0.06% of the sample is in the top ten clones.

Sequences SGHRS (CDR1) and YFSETQ (CDR2) are obtained from the germline V gene. Its CDR3 holds 17 amino acids, cysteine through phenylalanine. Kept here is only the CDR3 DNA, which spans 51 bases and is read in frame from base 1. Germline trimming amounts to 0 bases on V and 1 base on J, with 7 as the count of junction bases outside the gene matches. Recombination linked TRBV5-1 to TRBJ1-1, with 9 junctional bases fitting TRBD1. The source is a man between 18 and 29 years old in good health. The sequencing sample was made of naive CD4+ T cells from blood. Explained via the paper, the cell subset or site label denotes: true naive CD4+ T cells. The sequence in DNA is TGCGCCAGCAGCTTGGCCGGGACAGGGCGTAGGAACACTGAAGCTTTCTTT. Its protein reads: CASSLAGTGRRNTEAFF.